These T cell receptor beta chains were read from a single sample in a study of blood T cell repertoires in COVID-19. Repertoires were generated with immunoSEQ multiplex PCR, while TCRdb's copy carries only in-frame clones and drops some. The profile shows approximately 250,000 clones, 86% of them singletons. Material for sequencing was peripheral blood. The source is a man aged 35-49 years with active or convalescent COVID-19. Both conserved end residues are trimmed from each CDR3. Each record gives: V gene, J gene, CDR3 protein.

>TRBV10-2|TRBJ1-2
ASSESRRGGANYGYT
>TRBV19|TRBJ1-5
ASGGLAQPQH
>TRBV18|TRBJ1-2
ASSPRGGQGIEGYT
>TRBV24-1|TRBJ2-1
ATSDPVTEHNEQF
>TRBV18|TRBJ1-5
ASSPSLGASPQH
>TRBV12-3/TRBV12-4|TRBJ2-5
ASSLLRETQY
>TRBV11-2|TRBJ1-4
ASSRGWDEKLF
>TRBV2|TRBJ2-5
AGREAQETQY
>TRBV6-5|TRBJ1-4
ASSWTGDEKLF
>TRBV27|TRBJ2-1
ASSPSGRTYNEQF